Listed here are 12 T cell receptor beta chains from one sample, sequenced in a study of cytotoxic CD8 clonotypes in ibrutinib-treated CLL. TCRdb keeps only in-frame clones here, not all; method: immunoSEQ multiplex PCR. The data show approximately 130,000 clones, about 85% seen once. The sample here was PBMCs, taken after 24 months of ibrutinib treatment. Receptor source: a human donor with chronic lymphocytic leukemia.

The chain carries TRBV27 and TRBJ1-5; 9 positions match TRBD1. J was trimmed by 4 bases and V by 6 bases; bases with no gene match: 7. There are 15 residues in the CDR3. Germline V CDR1 and CDR2: MNHEY, SMNVEV (reference sequence). In nucleotides, the CDR3 is TGTGCCAGCAGGTGGGGACAGGGTCTAAATCAGCCCCAGCATTTT. Translation gives CASRWGQGLNQPQHF.

The rearrangement links TRBV5-6 to TRBJ1-5; no clear D. This CDR3 has 17 amino acids. Deletions cut 4 bases from V and 1 base from J, with 18 bases between. Germline assignment: CDR1 SGHDT and CDR2 YYEEEE. The CDR3 sequence is CASSPRNGFGSNQPQHF. Here the CDR3 DNA reads TGTGCCAGCAGCCCCCGTAATGGGTTTGGGAGCAATCAGCCCCAGCATTTT.

The chain carries TRBV7-3 and TRBJ2-3, with D perhaps TRBD2 (6 bases). V was pared by 3 bases and J by 3 bases, with 13 bases between. Germline values: CDR1 SGHTA, CDR2 FQGTGA. This CDR3 contains 15 residues. CDR3 sequence (DNA): TGTGCCAGCAGCTTGACCCTCCGGGGGACAGATACGCAGTATTTT. Translating it yields CASSLTLRGTDTQYF.

The chain combines TRBV25-1 with TRBJ1-3; D not resolved. Germline V lookup: CDR1 MGHDK, CDR2 SYGVNS. V lost 4 bases to trimming and J lost 0 bases, with 4 bases between them. The CDR3 is 13 amino acids. The CDR3 protein is CASSAGSGNTIYF. In DNA, the CDR3 is TGTGCCAGCAGTGCCGGCTCTGGAAACACCATATATTTT. The full variable domain, in which reference TRBV25-1 and TRBJ1-3 provide the parts outside the CDR3, is EADIYQTPRYLVIGTGKKITLECSQTMGHDKMYWYQQDPGMELHLIHYSYGVNSTEKGDLSSESTVSRIRTEHFPLTLESARPSHTSQYLCASSAGSGNTIYFGEGSWLTVV.

The V and J genes are TRBV30 and TRBJ1-5; no reliable D call. CDR1 is GTSNPN and CDR2 is SVGIG in the germline V gene (reference sequence). This CDR3 spans 17 amino acids. Trimming removed 3 bases at V and 0 bases at J, with 18 bases between. The CDR3 protein is CAWREMGGRYSNQPQHF. CDR3 DNA sequence: TGTGCCTGGAGGGAGATGGGCGGGCGATATAGCAATCAGCCCCAGCATTTT.

This sequence joins TRBV7-6 and TRBJ2-7; 10 bases are a match to TRBD1. Germline V gives CDR1 SGHVS, CDR2 FNYEAQ. The CDR3 totals 14 residues. V lost 2 bases, J lost 6 bases, and 4 bases stayed unmatched. The CDR3 nucleotides are TGTGCCAGCAGCTTAAGGACAGGGGGGTTCGAGCAGTACTTC. This encodes CASSLRTGGFEQYF.

J is TRBJ2-3 and V is TRBV11-3; 10 bases agree with TRBD1. V lost 2 bases to trimming and J lost 4 bases; unmatched junction nucleotides: 15. The CDR3 has 19 residues. The V gene's germline CDR1 is SGHNT and CDR2 YENEEA. CDR3 protein: CASSLPYTSGQGIADTQYF. The CDR3 nucleotides are TGTGCCAGCAGCTTACCATACACTTCGGGACAGGGGATTGCAGATACGCAGTATTTT.

The chain couples TRBV6-5 to TRBJ1-2; D possibly corresponds to TRBD1 (6 bases). Trimming left V 2 bases short and J 2 bases short, with 12 bases between. This CDR3 is 15 amino acids long. Germline CDR1 is MNHEY and CDR2 is SVGAGI. The DNA for the CDR3 is TGTGCCAGCAGTTACATCGGGACACAAAACTATGGCTACACCTTC. Its translation: CASSYIGTQNYGYTF.

The chain employs TRBV11-2 and TRBJ2-3; D gene unclear. From germline, CDR1 is SGHAT and CDR2 FQNNGV. Trimming took off 0 bases at V and 0 bases at J, with 13 bases between the two ends. This CDR3 is built from 17 residues. CDR3 DNA: TGTGCCAGCAGCTTAGATCCCGCTAGGCCAAGCACAGATACGCAGTATTTT. It yields the protein CASSLDPARPSTDTQYF.

The chain employs TRBV27 and TRBJ2-5; D call uncertain. CDR1 and CDR2 from the germline V gene are MNHEY and SMNVEV (reference sequence). With 5 bases removed from V and 2 bases from J, the gap between germline ends came to 15 bases. CDR3 length: 15 amino acids. CDR3 loop: CASSRTWNEQETQYF. In DNA form, the CDR3 reads TGTGCCAGCAGTCGCACATGGAACGAGCAAGAGACCCAGTACTTC.

The chain couples TRBV18 to TRBJ2-3; D remains ambiguous. The CDR3 extends over 14 amino acids. Trimming removed 3 bases at V and 4 bases at J, with 11 bases between. CDR1 and CDR2 (germline): KGHSH, LQKENI. CDR3 loop: CASSPQNSADTQYF. CDR3 DNA: TGTGCCAGCTCACCCCAAAATTCGGCAGATACGCAGTATTTT.

The CDR3 loop is CAWSEERGSVKNIQYF. DNA for the CDR3: TGTGCCTGGAGTGAGGAGCGGGGGTCGGTCAAAAACATTCAGTACTTC. The chain is built from TRBV30 and TRBJ2-4, with 8 positions matching TRBD2. The V segment lost 1 base and the J segment 3 bases; nucleotides outside the gene matches: 8. The CDR3 has 16 residues. Germline lookup yields CDR1 GTSNPN and CDR2 SVGIG (reference sequence).